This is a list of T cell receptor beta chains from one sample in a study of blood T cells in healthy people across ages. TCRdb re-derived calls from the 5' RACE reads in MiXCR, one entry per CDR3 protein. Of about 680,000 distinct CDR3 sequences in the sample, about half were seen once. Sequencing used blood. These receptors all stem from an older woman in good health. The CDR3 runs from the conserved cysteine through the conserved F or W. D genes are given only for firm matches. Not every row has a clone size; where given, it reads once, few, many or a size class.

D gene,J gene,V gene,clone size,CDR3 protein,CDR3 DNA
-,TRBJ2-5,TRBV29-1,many,CSAKRSQETQYF,TGCAGCGCTAAGCGGTCCCAAGAGACCCAGTACTTC
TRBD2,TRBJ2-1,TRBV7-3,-,CASSFSTSGVNEQFF,TGTGCCAGCAGCTTCTCCACTAGCGGGGTAAATGAGCAGTTCTTC
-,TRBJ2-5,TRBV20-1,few,CSGCCGREQETQYF,TGCAGTGGTTGTTGCGGCAGGGAACAAGAGACCCAGTACTTC
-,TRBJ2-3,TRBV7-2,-,CASSAPSTDTQYF,TGTGCCAGCAGCGCGCCTAGTACAGATACGCAGTATTTT
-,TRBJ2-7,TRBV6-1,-,CASSEQRQDLDYEQYF,TGTGCCAGCAGTGAACAGCGACAGGATCTCGACTACGAGCAGTACTTC
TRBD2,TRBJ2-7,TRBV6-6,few,CASSYAGRDEQYF,TGTGCCAGCAGTTACGCAGGGAGGGACGAGCAGTACTTC
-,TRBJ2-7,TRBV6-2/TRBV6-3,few,CASSDGGTTKGQYF,TGTGCCAGCAGTGACGGTGGGACGACCAAAGGGCAGTACTTC
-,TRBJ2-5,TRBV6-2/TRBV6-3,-,CASSYSEAAKTQYF,TGTGCCAGCAGTTACTCGGAGGCGGCGAAGACCCAGTACTTC
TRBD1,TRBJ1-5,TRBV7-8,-,CASSFGTGRAQPQHF,TGTGCCAGCAGCTTTGGGACAGGGCGGGCTCAGCCCCAGCATTTT
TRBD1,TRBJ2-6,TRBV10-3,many,CAISAQGAGANVLTF,TGTGCCATCAGTGCACAGGGGGCCGGGGCCAACGTCCTGACTTTC
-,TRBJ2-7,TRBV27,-,CASTGFGRDDSYEQYF,TGTGCCAGCACTGGATTTGGGCGGGATGATTCCTACGAGCAGTACTTC
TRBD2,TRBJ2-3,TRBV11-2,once,CASSPMTSGEADTQYF,TGTGCCAGCAGTCCAATGACTAGCGGGGAGGCAGATACGCAGTATTTT
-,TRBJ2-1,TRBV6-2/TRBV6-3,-,CASGGPGLVSYNEQFF,TGTGCCAGCGGCGGACCGGGACTCGTCTCCTACAATGAGCAGTTCTTC
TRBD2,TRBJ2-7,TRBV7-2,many,CASSLTSGSSYEQYF,TGTGCCAGCAGCTTAACTAGCGGGAGCTCCTACGAGCAGTACTTC
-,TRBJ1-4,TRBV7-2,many,CASSPQGEKLFF,TGTGCCAGCTCCCCCCAGGGTGAAAAACTGTTTTTT
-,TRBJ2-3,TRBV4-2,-,CASSQVNGAADTQYF,TGTGCCAGCAGCCAAGTCAACGGTGCAGCAGATACGCAGTATTTT
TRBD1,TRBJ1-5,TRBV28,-,CASSLPGGSNQPQHF,TGTGCCAGCAGTCTACCAGGGGGGAGCAATCAGCCCCAGCATTTT
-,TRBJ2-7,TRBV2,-,CASKDYYEQYF,TGTGCCAGCAAGGATTACTACGAGCAGTACTTC
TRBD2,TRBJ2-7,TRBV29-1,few,CSVKKQLAEPYEQYF,TGCAGCGTCAAAAAACAACTAGCGGAGCCCTACGAGCAGTACTTC
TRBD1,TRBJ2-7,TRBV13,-,CASSLGGTGGTYEQYF,TGTGCCAGCAGCTTAGGGGGGACAGGGGGGACCTACGAGCAGTACTTC
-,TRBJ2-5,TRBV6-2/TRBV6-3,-,CASSYSAGMGTQYF,TGTGCCAGCAGTTACTCCGCGGGGATGGGGACCCAGTACTTC
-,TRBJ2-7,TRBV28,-,CASVATGIYEQYF,TGTGCCAGCGTAGCCACAGGGATATACGAGCAGTACTTC
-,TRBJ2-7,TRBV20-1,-,CSASGSRRARHEQYF,TGCAGTGCTTCGGGTTCACGGAGGGCGAGACACGAGCAGTACTTC
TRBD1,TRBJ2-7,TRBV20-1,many,CSARDWGTGTYEQYF,TGCAGTGCTAGAGATTGGGGGACAGGGACCTACGAGCAGTACTTC
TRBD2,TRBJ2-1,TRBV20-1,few,CSALGRTSGHSYNEQFF,TGCAGTGCTCTCGGCCGGACTAGCGGGCACTCCTACAATGAGCAGTTCTTC
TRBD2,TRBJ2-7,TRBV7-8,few,CASSRLAGTYEQYF,TGTGCCAGCAGCCGACTAGCGGGAACCTACGAGCAGTACTTC
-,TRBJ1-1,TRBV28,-,CASSFGSERPGTPKTEAFF,TGTGCCAGCAGCTTCGGATCGGAAAGACCCGGGACACCGAAGACTGAAGCTTTCTTT
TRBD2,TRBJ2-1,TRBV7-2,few,CASSPSPGLEREQFF,TGTGCCAGCAGCCCTTCTCCGGGACTAGAGAGGGAGCAGTTCTTC
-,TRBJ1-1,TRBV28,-,CASIPAANMNTEAFF,TGTGCCAGCATTCCGGCGGCCAACATGAACACTGAAGCTTTCTTT
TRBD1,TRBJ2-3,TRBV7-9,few,CASSGRQGGTDTQYF,TGTGCCAGCAGCGGGAGACAGGGAGGCACAGATACGCAGTATTTT
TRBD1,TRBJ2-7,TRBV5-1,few,CASSYTGGANYEQYF,TGCGCCAGCAGCTATACAGGGGGCGCAAATTACGAGCAGTACTTC
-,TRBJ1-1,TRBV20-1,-,CSARDKGWDTEAFF,TGCAGTGCTAGAGATAAGGGTTGGGACACTGAAGCTTTCTTT
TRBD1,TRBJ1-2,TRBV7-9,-,CASSPPRQGSNYGYTF,TGTGCCAGCAGCCCCCCCCGACAGGGATCTAACTATGGCTACACCTTC
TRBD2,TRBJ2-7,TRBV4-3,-,CASSQDLRLAGGGAYEQYF,TGCGCCAGCAGCCAAGATCTAAGGCTAGCGGGAGGTGGGGCCTACGAGCAGTACTTC
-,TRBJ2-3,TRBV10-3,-,CAISDYEGRYAYF,TGTGCCATCAGTGACTATGAGGGAAGATACGCGTATTTT